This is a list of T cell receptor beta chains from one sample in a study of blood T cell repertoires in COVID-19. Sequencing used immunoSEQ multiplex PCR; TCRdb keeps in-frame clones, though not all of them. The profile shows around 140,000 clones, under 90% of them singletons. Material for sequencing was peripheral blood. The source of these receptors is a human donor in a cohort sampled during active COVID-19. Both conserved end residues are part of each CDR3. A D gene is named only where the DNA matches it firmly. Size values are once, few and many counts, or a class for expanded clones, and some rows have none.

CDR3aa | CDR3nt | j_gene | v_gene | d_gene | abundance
CASRGTGFGTEAFF | TGTGCCAGCAGAGGGACAGGGTTTGGGACTGAAGCTTTCTTT | TRBJ1-1 | TRBV6-5 | TRBD1 | .
CSAAPGYEQYF | TGCAGTGCTGCACCGGGCTACGAGCAGTACTTC | TRBJ2-7 | TRBV20-1 | . | few
CASSTGQGNYGYTF | TGTGCCAGCAGTACGGGACAGGGTAACTATGGCTACACCTTC | TRBJ1-2 | TRBV5-4 | TRBD1 | few
CASSSLGDRGYNEQFF | TGTGCCAGCAGTTCCCTCGGAGACAGGGGTTACAATGAGCAGTTCTTC | TRBJ2-1 | TRBV6-2/TRBV6-3 | TRBD1 | .
CASRRQGAQGQPQHF | TGTGCCAGTAGACGACAGGGGGCGCAGGGTCAGCCCCAGCATTTT | TRBJ1-5 | TRBV19 | TRBD1 | .
CASTKLAVGTDTQYF | TGTGCCAGCACCAAACTAGCCGTGGGCACAGATACGCAGTATTTT | TRBJ2-3 | TRBV27 | . | .
CASSQEPGLKAFF | TGCGCCAGCAGCCAAGAGCCGGGACTCAAAGCTTTCTTT | TRBJ1-1 | TRBV4-3 | . | many
CASSARGQRKVNYEQYF | TGTGCCAGCAGCGCCAGGGGGCAAAGAAAAGTGAACTACGAGCAGTACTTC | TRBJ2-7 | TRBV9 | TRBD1 | .
CASSRRDSNQPQHF | TGTGCCAGCAGCCGACGGGATAGCAATCAGCCCCAGCATTTT | TRBJ1-5 | TRBV7-9 | . | few
CASNRLGGVYEQYF | TGTGCCAGCAACCGGTTGGGCGGGGTCTACGAGCAGTACTTC | TRBJ2-7 | TRBV27 | . | .
CASRAGNRVLQETQYF | TGTGCCAGCAGAGCCGGTAACAGGGTTCTCCAAGAGACCCAGTACTTC | TRBJ2-5 | TRBV28 | . | .
CASSLSGRVDTQYF | TGTGCCAGTAGCCTCAGCGGGAGAGTAGATACGCAGTATTTT | TRBJ2-3 | TRBV19 | TRBD2 | .
CASSIRGFNQPQHF | TGTGCCAGTAGTATCAGAGGATTCAATCAGCCCCAGCATTTT | TRBJ1-5 | TRBV19 | . | .
CASSLNRDSWFF | TGTGCCAGCAGCTTGAACCGGGACAGTTGGTTCTTC | TRBJ2-1 | TRBV5-6 | TRBD1 | .
CASRDRLIQPQHF | TGTGCCAGCAGAGACAGGTTAATTCAGCCCCAGCATTTT | TRBJ1-5 | TRBV2 | . | once
CASSRTSGKETQYF | TGCGCCAGCAGCCGGACTAGCGGGAAGGAGACCCAGTACTTC | TRBJ2-5 | TRBV23-1 | TRBD2 | .
CASSRNGDRATEAFF | TGTGCCAGCTCACGGAACGGGGACAGGGCGACTGAAGCTTTCTTT | TRBJ1-1 | TRBV18 | TRBD1 | .
CASSTPSISLGTGELFF | TGTGCCAGCAGCACCCCTTCCATATCCCTCGGCACCGGGGAGCTGTTTTTT | TRBJ2-2 | TRBV9 | . | .
CASSIDWEIGGAFF | TGTGCCAGTAGTATCGATTGGGAGATAGGGGGAGCTTTCTTT | TRBJ1-1 | TRBV19 | . | few